The 5 T cell receptor beta chains below were found in one sample sequenced in a study of blood T cell repertoires in COVID-19. TCRdb's copy holds only in-frame clones and misses some; the assay was immunoSEQ multiplex PCR. The sample shows about 400,000 clones, 85% to 90% of them seen only once. The sequenced material came from PBMCs or T cells enriched from blood (not recorded which). Receptor source: a woman aged 25 to 39 who had recovered from COVID-19.

This clone came up a few times. Here the CDR3 reads CASSEASGGVYNEQFF. DNA for the CDR3: TGTGCCAGCAGTGAGGCTAGCGGGGGGGTGTACAATGAGCAGTTCTTC. The chain uses TRBV6-1 and TRBJ2-1; 12 bases align to TRBD2. The length of the CDR3 is 16 residues. With V trimmed by 3 bases and J by 4 bases, 4 bases remained unmatched. Germline CDR1 is MNHNS and CDR2 is SASEGT.

This chain uses TRBV14 with TRBJ2-1, with TRBD2 as a possible D gene (5 bases). V shed 4 bases and J shed 2 bases, with 18 bases lying between them. The length of the CDR3 is 17 residues. Germline CDR1 SGHDN, CDR2 FVKESK. CDR3 sequence: CASSLGGRRRAYNEQFF. CDR3 DNA: TGTGCCAGCAGCCTAGGTGGTAGGAGGCGGGCCTACAATGAGCAGTTCTTC.

This chain connects TRBV28 to TRBJ2-7; D is perhaps TRBD1 (6 bases). V lost 6 bases and J 3 bases, leaving 18 bases between the germline ends. CDR3 length equals 15 residues. Germline CDR1 and CDR2: MDHEN and SYDVKM. CDR3 bases: TGTGCCAGCAGCCGACCAACAGGGCCAATCTACGAGCAGTACTTC. Translating gives CASSRPTGPIYEQYF.

Here the CDR3 reads CASSLGTGDTQYF. The CDR3 DNA reads TGTGCCAGCAGCTTAGGGACAGGAGATACGCAGTATTTT. This chain links TRBV7-2 with TRBJ2-3; 7 bases match TRBD1. This CDR3 region has 13 residues. Per the germline V gene, CDR1 is SGHTA and CDR2 is FQGNSA. Losses at the gene ends were 1 base for V and 5 bases for J; bases not matched to a gene: 0.

This clone was observed a few times. This sequence joins TRBV30 and TRBJ2-1; 9 positions match TRBD1. CDR1 is GTSNPN, CDR2 SVGIG, per germline (reference sequence). This CDR3 has 12 residues. After removal of 2 bases from V and 10 bases from J, the junction contained 3 bases not matched to a gene. The CDR3 sequence is CAWSRQGDEQFF. CDR3 bases: TGTGCCTGGAGTAGACAGGGGGACGAGCAGTTCTTC.